These T cell receptor beta chains were read from a single sample in a study of shared clonotypes between healthy human individuals. The method was immunoSEQ multiplex PCR; TCRdb's version includes in-frame clones alone and lacks a portion of them. This table has about 2 million clones, about 95% appearing once. The sequenced sample was naive CD8+ T cells sorted from blood. The receptors come from a man between 18 and 35 years old in good health. The CDR3 runs from the conserved cysteine through the conserved F or W. Fields, in order: V gene, clone size, J gene, D gene, CDR3 protein, CDR3 DNA. D genes are given only for firm matches. Some rows have no size entry. The others give once, few or many, or a class for an expanded clone.

TRBV5-4	.	TRBJ2-3	.	CASSFNPLSTDTQYF	TGTGCCAGCAGCTTCAACCCCCTTAGCACAGATACGCAGTATTTT
TRBV11-3	.	TRBJ2-3	TRBD1	CASSPQQGDTDTQYF	TGTGCCAGCAGCCCCCAACAGGGGGACACAGATACGCAGTATTTT
TRBV4-3	.	TRBJ2-2	TRBD1	CASSPGGSTGELFF	TGCGCCAGCAGCCCAGGGGGAAGCACCGGGGAGCTGTTTTTT
TRBV6-1	.	TRBJ1-5	TRBD1	CASSDETGFFNQPQHF	TGTGCCAGCAGTGACGAGACAGGGTTCTTCAATCAGCCCCAGCATTTT
TRBV5-8	.	TRBJ1-4	.	CASSPAEGLGEKLFF	TGTGCCAGCAGCCCGGCCGAAGGGTTGGGTGAAAAACTGTTTTTT
TRBV9	once	TRBJ2-7	TRBD2	CASSSSGTSGSLDEQYF	TGTGCCAGCAGCTCCTCGGGGACTAGCGGGAGTTTGGACGAGCAGTACTTC
TRBV2	.	TRBJ1-4	.	CASSDPGGGNEKLFF	TGTGCCAGCAGTGACCCTGGGGGCGGTAATGAAAAACTGTTTTTT
TRBV28	.	TRBJ2-7	TRBD1	CASSLAAGQGVYEQYF	TGTGCCAGCAGTTTAGCCGCCGGGCAGGGGGTCTACGAGCAGTACTTC
TRBV7-3	.	TRBJ1-1	.	CASSDTPNTEAFF	TGTGCCAGCAGCGACACACCGAACACTGAAGCTTTCTTT
TRBV29-1	.	TRBJ2-1	.	CSVEEDTPYNEQFF	TGCAGCGTTGAGGAGGACACCCCCTACAATGAGCAGTTCTTC
TRBV29-1	.	TRBJ2-3	.	CSVGMGTDTQYF	TGCAGCGTGGGTATGGGCACAGATACGCAGTATTTT
TRBV13	.	TRBJ2-5	.	CASSLRDQQETQYF	TGTGCCAGCAGCTTAAGGGACCAACAAGAGACCCAGTACTTC
TRBV11-2	once	TRBJ1-4	TRBD1	CASSPGTGGEKLFF	TGTGCCAGCAGCCCAGGGACAGGGGGTGAAAAACTGTTTTTT
TRBV9	.	TRBJ2-1	.	CASSALLATSYNEQFF	TGTGCCAGCAGCGCTTTACTAGCCACTTCCTACAATGAGCAGTTCTTC
TRBV14	.	TRBJ2-7	TRBD2	CASSQDPAGGFYEQYF	TGTGCCAGCAGCCAAGATCCAGCGGGAGGGTTTTACGAGCAGTACTTC
TRBV5-1	.	TRBJ2-7	TRBD2	CASSLGTERGPLDEYF	TGCGCCAGCAGCTTGGGTACAGAGCGGGGGCCTCTCGACGAGTACTTC
TRBV5-1	.	TRBJ2-5	.	CASSLEEGISETQYF	TGCGCCAGCAGCTTGGAGGAGGGAATCTCAGAGACCCAGTACTTC
TRBV4-1	.	TRBJ1-2	.	CASSGPGGADGYTF	TGCGCCAGCAGCGGCCCAGGAGGGGCTGATGGCTACACCTTC
TRBV7-3	.	TRBJ2-1	TRBD1	CASSLTGTGNEQFF	TGTGCCAGCAGCTTAACCGGGACAGGGAATGAGCAGTTCTTC
TRBV15	.	TRBJ1-3	.	CATSRDRGTGNTIYF	TGTGCCACCAGCAGAGATCGTGGCACCGGAAACACCATATATTTT
TRBV13	.	TRBJ2-7	.	CASSLGRPFPYEQYF	TGTGCCAGCAGCTTAGGCCGGCCATTCCCCTACGAGCAGTACTTC
TRBV2	once	TRBJ2-1	TRBD1	CASSESLPGTDSYNEQFF	TGTGCCAGCAGCGAGTCCCTCCCCGGGACAGACTCCTACAATGAGCAGTTCTTC
TRBV27	.	TRBJ2-5	TRBD1	CASSLSPGQGKPKTQYF	TGTGCCAGCAGTTTATCTCCCGGACAGGGTAAACCGAAGACCCAGTACTTC
TRBV6-1	.	TRBJ2-7	.	CASSTGPSYEQYF	TGTGCCAGCAGTACCGGCCCTTCGTACGAGCAGTACTTC
TRBV10-2	.	TRBJ1-2	TRBD1	CASSAGTGGLVDTF	TGCGCCAGCAGTGCCGGGACAGGGGGCCTTGTCGACACCTTC
TRBV21-1	.	TRBJ1-5	.	CASSMDRGHQPQHF	TGTGCCAGCAGCATGGACAGGGGGCATCAGCCCCAGCATTTT
TRBV7-9	.	TRBJ2-3	TRBD1	CASSGYRGWDTDTQYF	TGTGCCAGCAGCGGCTACAGGGGTTGGGACACAGATACGCAGTATTTT
TRBV28	.	TRBJ2-2	.	CASSLAGNTGELFF	TGTGCCAGCAGTCTCGCGGGGAACACCGGGGAGCTGTTTTTT
TRBV27	.	TRBJ1-2	TRBD1	CASSPSGTDSYGYTF	TGTGCCAGCAGTCCATCCGGGACAGATAGTTATGGCTACACCTTC
TRBV5-4	.	TRBJ2-7	TRBD1	CASSLTQGANEQYF	TGTGCCAGCAGCTTGACGCAGGGGGCCAACGAGCAGTACTTC
TRBV7-6	.	TRBJ2-3	.	CASSQLGQRSTDTQYF	TGTGCCAGCAGCCAGCTCGGACAGCGAAGCACAGATACGCAGTATTTT
TRBV7-3	.	TRBJ2-1	TRBD1	CASSGTGSNEQFF	TGTGCCAGCAGCGGGACAGGGAGCAATGAGCAGTTCTTC
TRBV29-1	.	TRBJ2-7	.	CSVEEGVEQYF	TGCAGCGTTGAAGAGGGGGTAGAGCAGTACTTC
TRBV7-9	.	TRBJ1-5	.	CASSLGGHGNQPQHF	TGTGCCAGCAGCTTAGGGGGACACGGGAATCAGCCCCAGCATTTT
TRBV30	.	TRBJ2-2	TRBD2	CARQRGGNTGELFF	TGTGCCCGGCAGCGGGGCGGAAACACCGGGGAGCTGTTTTTT
TRBV10-3	.	TRBJ2-7	.	CAISEVTGSSGEQYF	TGTGCCATCAGTGAGGTTACAGGGAGCTCCGGGGAGCAGTACTTC
TRBV7-9	.	TRBJ2-3	TRBD2	CASSFLAGGPVDTQYF	TGTGCCAGCAGCTTCTTAGCGGGAGGGCCTGTAGATACGCAGTATTTT
TRBV7-8	.	TRBJ2-1	.	CASSAASGEYYNEQFF	TGTGCCAGCAGCGCAGCGAGTGGGGAGTACTACAATGAGCAGTTCTTC
TRBV19	once	TRBJ2-7	.	CASSLAITYEQYF	TGTGCCAGTAGTCTGGCCATTACGTACGAGCAGTACTTC
TRBV18	.	TRBJ1-2	.	CASSGILIANYGYTF	TGTGCCAGCTCCGGGATTTTAATAGCTAACTATGGCTACACCTTC